The rows below give T cell receptor beta chains drawn from one sample of a study of radiation and T cells in renal cell carcinoma. Only in-frame clones appear in the TCRdb table, and some are missing; sequencing was by immunoSEQ multiplex PCR. Among 18,000 or so clones, approximately 62% were seen once, and the ten largest hold approximately 33%. Sequencing used tumor tissue, obtained from a patient whose treatment was nephrectomy without radiotherapy. These receptors came from a man aged 45-60 years with renal cell carcinoma. Each CDR3 is given with its conserved first and last residue. The order of the fields is V gene, J gene, CDR3 protein.

TRBV7-2,TRBJ1-5,CASSLEYGGGNQPQHF
TRBV11-2,TRBJ1-2,CASRFVGYTF
TRBV7-9,TRBJ2-2,CASSPARAGPGMAGELFF
TRBV7-2,TRBJ2-7,CASSPLGGIDEQYF
TRBV6-5,TRBJ1-1,CASSYQGMNTEAFF
TRBV5-4,TRBJ2-1,CASSPGLAGRTEQFF
TRBV28,TRBJ1-2,CASSRTGYGYTF
TRBV9,TRBJ1-1,CASSYTANTEAFF
TRBV7-3,TRBJ2-7,CASSLQAGTVYEQYF
TRBV5-4,TRBJ1-3,CASSVDSISGNTIYF
TRBV5-1,TRBJ1-2,CASSLFGQGGYGYTF
TRBV5-6,TRBJ2-3,CASSLGREGPPPDTQYF
TRBV5-1,TRBJ2-5,CASRDRSQETQYF
TRBV9,TRBJ1-1,CASSPRQSGEAFF
TRBV7-2,TRBJ1-1,CASSLARVNTEAFF
TRBV6-5,TRBJ2-2,CASKLSTNTGELFF
TRBV5-8,TRBJ2-1,CASSLTGTGGDEQFF
TRBV29-1,TRBJ2-7,CSVEEGKEQYF
TRBV7-9,TRBJ1-1,CASSLDMNTEAFF
TRBV7-6,TRBJ1-6,CASSLDQGVENSPLHF
TRBV6-1,TRBJ2-1,CASSPAGGNNEQFF
TRBV7-9,TRBJ1-5,CASSLGQGATFSNQPQHF
TRBV10-3,TRBJ1-2,CAINQGYGYTF
TRBV29-1,TRBJ1-2,CSVGSLAGTHLMGYTF
TRBV5-1,TRBJ1-1,CASSSGNRGKNTEAFF
TRBV5-1,TRBJ2-1,CASSLASYGASYNEQFF
TRBV13,TRBJ1-1,CASSFSPDRYTEAFF
TRBV4-3,TRBJ1-2,CASSPGTGTANYGYTF
TRBV18,TRBJ1-1,CASSGPSGRNTEAFF
TRBV29-1,TRBJ2-7,CSVEVRGGTYEQYF
TRBV11-2,TRBJ2-7,CASSLRGKYGEQYF
TRBV7-2,TRBJ2-7,CASSFHYEQYF
TRBV15,TRBJ2-1,CATSRDGGVWSEQFF
TRBV7-9,TRBJ2-5,CASSLETRPDF
TRBV6-1,TRBJ1-2,CASSSRTGGIYGYTF
TRBV10-3,TRBJ2-1,CAISDFGDPGPSVMQFF
TRBV27,TRBJ2-1,CASNWGQGAGVEQFF
TRBV2,TRBJ1-2,CASSEGLSFAYGYTF
TRBV4-2,TRBJ2-7,CASSQDLASGGDFSYEQYF
TRBV11-3,TRBJ2-5,CASSLGSAGAQETQYF